These T cell receptor beta chains were read from a single sample in a study of beta chain features in type 1 diabetes. This table comes from immunoSEQ multiplex PCR, and its TCRdb copy is limited to in-frame clones, with some not included. The profile shows 300,000 to 400,000 clones, roughly 9.8% of them singletons. Sequenced sample: central memory CD4+ T cells from blood. The source is a man aged 30 to 45 with type 1 diabetes. Each CDR3 is given with its conserved first and last residue. A D gene is named only where the DNA matches it firmly. A clone size is listed for some rows: how often the clone was seen (once, few, many), or a class if it is expanded.

abundance: -
j_gene: TRBJ2-5
len: 11
v_gene: TRBV27
d_gene: -
CDR3nt: TGTGCCAGCAGTTTTCGGGAGACCCAGTACTTC
CDR3aa: CASSFRETQYF

abundance: -
j_gene: TRBJ1-1
len: 13
v_gene: TRBV5-1
d_gene: -
CDR3nt: TGCGCCAGCAGCTTTCAGGGTGGCACTGAAGCTTTCTTT
CDR3aa: CASSFQGGTEAFF

abundance: -
j_gene: TRBJ1-3
len: 15
v_gene: TRBV5-1
d_gene: TRBD1
CDR3nt: TGCGCCAGCAGCTCCCAGGGGGCGCTTGGAAACACCATATATTTT
CDR3aa: CASSSQGALGNTIYF

abundance: many
j_gene: TRBJ1-4
len: 12
v_gene: TRBV15
d_gene: -
CDR3nt: TGTGCCACCAGCAGGGAGAAGGAAAAACTGTTTTTT
CDR3aa: CATSREKEKLFF

abundance: few
j_gene: TRBJ1-4
len: 14
v_gene: TRBV7-2
d_gene: -
CDR3nt: TGTGCCAGCAGCTTCGGGGGGAGGAATGAAAAACTGTTTTTT
CDR3aa: CASSFGGRNEKLFF

abundance: -
j_gene: TRBJ1-2
len: 14
v_gene: TRBV6-1
d_gene: -
CDR3nt: TGTGCCAGCAGTGAAGCGGCAGGGCCGGACGGCTACACCTTC
CDR3aa: CASSEAAGPDGYTF

abundance: few
j_gene: TRBJ2-3
len: 13
v_gene: TRBV7-2
d_gene: -
CDR3nt: TGTGCCAGCAGCCCCGCGAGCGGAGATACGCAGTATTTT
CDR3aa: CASSPASGDTQYF

abundance: -
j_gene: TRBJ2-5
len: 14
v_gene: TRBV25-1
d_gene: -
CDR3nt: TGTGCCAGCAGTGAACAGCGGGACCAAGAGACCCAGTACTTC
CDR3aa: CASSEQRDQETQYF

abundance: -
j_gene: TRBJ2-7
len: 14
v_gene: TRBV7-2
d_gene: TRBD2
CDR3nt: TGTGCCAGCAGCTTCCAGGGAGGGCCCTACGAGCAGTACTTC
CDR3aa: CASSFQGGPYEQYF

abundance: -
j_gene: TRBJ1-1
len: 13
v_gene: TRBV7-3
d_gene: -
CDR3nt: TGTGCCAGCAGCTTAACAGATCTCGGGAGCGCTTTCTTT
CDR3aa: CASSLTDLGSAFF

abundance: few
j_gene: TRBJ1-1
len: 14
v_gene: TRBV4-1
d_gene: -
CDR3nt: TGCGCCAGCAGTGCAATTGAGGGACCTTACCACGCTTTCTTT
CDR3aa: CASSAIEGPYHAFF

abundance: -
j_gene: TRBJ2-3
len: 16
v_gene: TRBV4-1
d_gene: -
CDR3nt: TGCGCCAGCAGCCAAGATTACGGGGTACGCACAGATACGCAGTATTTT
CDR3aa: CASSQDYGVRTDTQYF

abundance: -
j_gene: TRBJ2-2
len: 13
v_gene: TRBV2
d_gene: TRBD2
CDR3nt: TGTGCCAGCAGGGTGGTAGCGGGAGGGGAGCTGTTTTTT
CDR3aa: CASRVVAGGELFF

abundance: -
j_gene: TRBJ2-1
len: 12
v_gene: TRBV6-5
d_gene: -
CDR3nt: TGTGCCAGCATGCGAACCGGGACAACTCAGTTCTTC
CDR3aa: CASMRTGTTQFF

abundance: many
j_gene: TRBJ2-3
len: 12
v_gene: TRBV7-2
d_gene: -
CDR3nt: TGTGCCAGCAGCCCCGGACCCATTACGCAGTATTTT
CDR3aa: CASSPGPITQYF

abundance: few
j_gene: TRBJ2-1
len: 14
v_gene: TRBV7-2
d_gene: -
CDR3nt: TGTGCCAGCAGCTTTGGGATCCAGGACAATGAGCAGTTCTTC
CDR3aa: CASSFGIQDNEQFF

abundance: few
j_gene: TRBJ2-7
len: 11
v_gene: TRBV6-6
d_gene: -
CDR3nt: TGTGCCAGCAGCTCCTTCTACGAGCAGTACTTC
CDR3aa: CASSSFYEQYF

abundance: few
j_gene: TRBJ2-1
len: 17
v_gene: TRBV5-8
d_gene: -
CDR3nt: TGTGCCAGCAGCTTGGAGGTCATTGGGGACCGCAACAATGAGCAGTTCTTC
CDR3aa: CASSLEVIGDRNNEQFF

abundance: -
j_gene: TRBJ2-7
len: 15
v_gene: TRBV28
d_gene: -
CDR3nt: TGTGCCAGCAGCATCTTATCCACAGGGCGGTACGAGCAGTACTTC
CDR3aa: CASSILSTGRYEQYF

abundance: -
j_gene: TRBJ2-4
len: 14
v_gene: TRBV11-3
d_gene: -
CDR3nt: TGTGCCAGCAGCTTAGGGGGAGCCAAAAACATTCAGTACTTC
CDR3aa: CASSLGGAKNIQYF

abundance: -
j_gene: TRBJ1-5
len: 15
v_gene: TRBV27
d_gene: -
CDR3nt: TGTGCCAGCAGTTTAGGCCAGATAAGCAATCAGCCCCAGCATTTT
CDR3aa: CASSLGQISNQPQHF

abundance: many
j_gene: TRBJ1-1
len: 13
v_gene: TRBV7-2
d_gene: -
CDR3nt: TGTGCCAGCAGCTTAGTTATAAGAGATGAAGCTTTCTTT
CDR3aa: CASSLVIRDEAFF

abundance: -
j_gene: TRBJ2-3
len: 14
v_gene: TRBV9
d_gene: -
CDR3nt: TGTGCCAGCAGCGTAGTAGGGGAATCGGATACGCAGTATTTT
CDR3aa: CASSVVGESDTQYF

abundance: many
j_gene: TRBJ2-2
len: 15
v_gene: TRBV25-1
d_gene: -
CDR3nt: TGTGCCAGCAGTAGGTGGGAGGCATACACCGGGGAGCTGTTTTTT
CDR3aa: CASSRWEAYTGELFF

abundance: -
j_gene: TRBJ1-2
len: 14
v_gene: TRBV10-1
d_gene: -
CDR3nt: TGCGCCAGCAGTGCGACTGTTACCCTCTCTGGCTACACCTTC
CDR3aa: CASSATVTLSGYTF

abundance: -
j_gene: TRBJ1-2
len: 12
v_gene: TRBV7-2
d_gene: -
CDR3nt: TGTGCCAGCAGCTTAACATCTGATGGCTACACCTTC
CDR3aa: CASSLTSDGYTF

abundance: few
j_gene: TRBJ2-7
len: 14
v_gene: TRBV7-6
d_gene: -
CDR3nt: TGTGCCAGCAGCACCAGACAGGAATCCTACGAGCAGTACTTC
CDR3aa: CASSTRQESYEQYF

abundance: -
j_gene: TRBJ2-1
len: 13
v_gene: TRBV6-6
d_gene: -
CDR3nt: TGTGCCAGCAACCCGACCCTAACCAATGAGCAGTTCTTC
CDR3aa: CASNPTLTNEQFF

abundance: -
j_gene: TRBJ1-5
len: 13
v_gene: TRBV7-2
d_gene: -
CDR3nt: TGTGCCAGCAGCCCTCAGGGTGACCAGCCCCAGCATTTT
CDR3aa: CASSPQGDQPQHF

abundance: few
j_gene: TRBJ1-1
len: 11
v_gene: TRBV2
d_gene: -
CDR3nt: TGTGCCAGCAGCCCTTGGGGGGCGGCTTTCTTT
CDR3aa: CASSPWGAAFF

abundance: few
j_gene: TRBJ1-5
len: 17
v_gene: TRBV27
d_gene: -
CDR3nt: TGTGCCAGCAGTCCCCGGGAGGGAACGGCCTCAGGTCAGCCCCAGCATTTT
CDR3aa: CASSPREGTASGQPQHF

abundance: -
j_gene: TRBJ1-1
len: 14
v_gene: TRBV5-1
d_gene: -
CDR3nt: TGCGCCAGCAGCTTGGGCAGGGAGAACACTGAAGCTTTCTTT
CDR3aa: CASSLGRENTEAFF

abundance: -
j_gene: TRBJ2-5
len: 14
v_gene: TRBV5-4
d_gene: -
CDR3nt: TGTGCCAGCAGCTTGAGCCCACAGAAAGAGACCCAGTACTTC
CDR3aa: CASSLSPQKETQYF

abundance: few
j_gene: TRBJ2-7
len: 15
v_gene: TRBV5-6
d_gene: -
CDR3nt: TGTGCCAGCAGCCAAACAGGGATTTTACCCTACGAGCAGTACTTC
CDR3aa: CASSQTGILPYEQYF

abundance: -
j_gene: TRBJ2-5
len: 18
v_gene: TRBV5-1
d_gene: TRBD2
CDR3nt: TGCGCCAGCAGCTTGGGGACTAGCGGGAGCCATTGGGGAGAGACCCAGTACTTC
CDR3aa: CASSLGTSGSHWGETQYF

abundance: few
j_gene: TRBJ2-1
len: 14
v_gene: TRBV25-1
d_gene: -
CDR3nt: TGTGCCAGCAGTGAGTCGTATAGGGGAGAATCTAAGTTCTTC
CDR3aa: CASSESYRGESKFF

abundance: few
j_gene: TRBJ2-5
len: 15
v_gene: TRBV30
d_gene: TRBD1
CDR3nt: TGTGCCTGGAGACCCCAGGGGGCCTTCCAAGAGACCCAGTACTTC
CDR3aa: CAWRPQGAFQETQYF

abundance: -
j_gene: TRBJ2-2
len: 14
v_gene: TRBV29-1
d_gene: TRBD1
CDR3nt: TGCAGCGTTGGAACAGGGGGCAGCGGCGGGGAGCTGTTTTTT
CDR3aa: CSVGTGGSGGELFF

abundance: -
j_gene: TRBJ1-5
len: 16
v_gene: TRBV28
d_gene: -
CDR3nt: TGTGCCAGCAGTCCCATTGGGCAGGAGCTTAATCAGCCCCAGCATTTT
CDR3aa: CASSPIGQELNQPQHF

abundance: -
j_gene: TRBJ2-7
len: 14
v_gene: TRBV7-9
d_gene: TRBD1
CDR3nt: TGTGCCAGCGCCTGGGACAGGGGGCTCCCCGAGCAGTACTTC
CDR3aa: CASAWDRGLPEQYF

abundance: few
j_gene: TRBJ2-7
len: 11
v_gene: TRBV20-1
d_gene: -
CDR3nt: TGCAGTGCTATTCTAGGCTACGAGCAGTACTTC
CDR3aa: CSAILGYEQYF